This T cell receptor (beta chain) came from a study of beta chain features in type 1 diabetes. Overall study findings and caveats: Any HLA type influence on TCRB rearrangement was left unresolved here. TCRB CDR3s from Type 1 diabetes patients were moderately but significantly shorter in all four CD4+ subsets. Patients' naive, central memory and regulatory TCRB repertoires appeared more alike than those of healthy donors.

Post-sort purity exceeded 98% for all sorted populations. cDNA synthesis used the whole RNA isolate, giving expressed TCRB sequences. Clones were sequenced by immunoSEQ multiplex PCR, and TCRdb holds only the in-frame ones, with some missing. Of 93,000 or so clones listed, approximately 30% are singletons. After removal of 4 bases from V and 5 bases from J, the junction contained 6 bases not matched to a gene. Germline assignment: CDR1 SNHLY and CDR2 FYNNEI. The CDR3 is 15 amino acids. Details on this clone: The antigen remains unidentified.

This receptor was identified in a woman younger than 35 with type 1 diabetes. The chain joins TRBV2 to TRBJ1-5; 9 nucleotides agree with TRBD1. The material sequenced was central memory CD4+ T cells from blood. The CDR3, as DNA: TGTGCCAGCAGTGCGGGACAGGGACTTTATCAGCCCCAGCATTTT. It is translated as CASSAGQGLYQPQHF.